The rows below give T cell receptor beta chains drawn from one sample of a study of blood T cell repertoires in COVID-19. Profiled with immunoSEQ multiplex PCR; TCRdb holds only in-frame clones, not every one. The table lists over 130,000 clones, roughly 80% of them singletons. Sequencing was performed on peripheral blood. All receptors come from a woman over 75 with acute or convalescent COVID-19. The CDR3 runs from the conserved cysteine through the conserved F or W. Fields, in order: J gene, D gene, clone size, CDR3 length, V gene, CDR3 protein, CDR3 DNA. D genes are given only for firm matches. Size values are once, few and many counts, or a class for expanded clones, and some rows have none.

j_call: TRBJ1-1; d_call: -; clone_size: -; cdr3_length: 13; v_call: TRBV12-3/TRBV12-4; cdr3_aa: CASSLDRHTEAFF; cdr3_nt: TGTGCCAGCAGTTTAGACAGGCACACTGAAGCTTTCTTT
j_call: TRBJ2-2; d_call: -; clone_size: -; cdr3_length: 15; v_call: TRBV6-6; cdr3_aa: CASSFTGGLAGELFF; cdr3_nt: TGTGCCAGCAGTTTTACAGGAGGGTTGGCCGGGGAGCTGTTTTTT
j_call: TRBJ1-2; d_call: -; clone_size: once; cdr3_length: 13; v_call: TRBV6-4; cdr3_aa: CASSRAANYGYTF; cdr3_nt: TGTGCCAGCTCCAGGGCCGCTAACTATGGCTACACCTTC
j_call: TRBJ1-6; d_call: -; clone_size: few; cdr3_length: 14; v_call: TRBV5-6; cdr3_aa: CASSLIAPGSPLHF; cdr3_nt: TGTGCCAGCAGCTTGATCGCGCCAGGGTCACCCCTCCACTTT
j_call: TRBJ2-7; d_call: TRBD2; clone_size: once; cdr3_length: 16; v_call: TRBV7-2; cdr3_aa: CASSRDLAGGSYEQYF; cdr3_nt: TGTGCCAGCAGCCGCGACCTAGCGGGGGGTTCCTACGAGCAGTACTTC
j_call: TRBJ2-7; d_call: TRBD1; clone_size: once; cdr3_length: 14; v_call: TRBV19; cdr3_aa: CASSMGQGSYEQYF; cdr3_nt: TGTGCCAGTAGCATGGGACAGGGTTCCTACGAGCAGTACTTC
j_call: TRBJ2-7; d_call: -; clone_size: few; cdr3_length: 14; v_call: TRBV11-2; cdr3_aa: CASRLNSGTYEQYF; cdr3_nt: TGTGCCAGCAGACTCAATTCAGGGACCTACGAGCAGTACTTC
j_call: TRBJ2-1; d_call: TRBD1; clone_size: once; cdr3_length: 15; v_call: TRBV5-1; cdr3_aa: CASSLQGQGVAEQFF; cdr3_nt: TGCGCCAGCAGCCTCCAGGGACAGGGTGTGGCTGAGCAGTTCTTC
j_call: TRBJ1-5; d_call: -; clone_size: -; cdr3_length: 12; v_call: TRBV28; cdr3_aa: CAIRQTNQPQHF; cdr3_nt: TGTGCCATTAGACAGACAAATCAGCCCCAGCATTTT
j_call: TRBJ2-5; d_call: -; clone_size: -; cdr3_length: 14; v_call: TRBV18; cdr3_aa: CASSPLARGETQYF; cdr3_nt: TGTGCCAGCTCACCACTGGCCCGGGGGGAGACCCAGTACTTC